This T cell receptor beta chain originates from a study of cytomegalovirus exposure and HLA in healthy donors. Use of 60 Vbeta and 13 Jbeta primers characterized the PCR. Method: immunoSEQ multiplex PCR; TCRdb's copy keeps in-frame clones and lacks some. The sample lists about 280,000 clones; over 85% were seen once. The clonotype comes from a woman younger than 30 in good health and CMV-seronegative. The sequencing sample was made of PBMCs.

CDR3 bases: TGTGCCAGCAGCCTTCGGGTGGGACAGGGAGATGAAAAACTGTTTTTT. Residues: CASSLRVGQGDEKLFF. The gene calls are TRBV4-2 and TRBJ1-4, with 9 bases matching TRBD1. The ends lost 4 bases at V and 6 bases at J; junction bases unmatched: 9. This CDR3 contains 16 residues. Germline V gene sequence: CDR1 LGHNA, CDR2 YNFKEQ.